A selection of T cell receptor beta chains follows, all from one sample in a study of blood T cell repertoires in COVID-19. Sequenced by immunoSEQ multiplex PCR; TCRdb stores in-frame clones only, minus some. The sample lists hundreds of thousands of clones; around 88% were seen once. The sequenced material came from peripheral blood. These receptors all stem from a woman between 50 and 59 years old with acute or convalescent COVID-19. CDR3s include the opening cysteine and the closing phenylalanine or tryptophan. Each record gives: V gene, J gene, D gene, clone size, CDR3 DNA, CDR3 protein. D genes are given only for firm matches. The size of a clone is reported for some rows only, either as once, few or many, or as a class for expanded clones.

v_call: TRBV6-5; j_call: TRBJ1-2; d_call: TRBD1; clone_size: NA; cdr3_nt: TGTGCCAGCAGGGACCATACCTCAGGGGGGAGGCGCTACACCTTC; cdr3_aa: CASRDHTSGGRRYTF
v_call: TRBV27; j_call: TRBJ1-1; d_call: NA; clone_size: NA; cdr3_nt: TGTGCCAGCAGTTTTGCCTGGGAGGGGTACACTGAAGCTTTCTTT; cdr3_aa: CASSFAWEGYTEAFF
v_call: TRBV6-6; j_call: TRBJ2-2; d_call: TRBD2; clone_size: NA; cdr3_nt: TGTGCCAGCGGGTCGTCGGCGGGAGTCACCGGGGAGCTGTTTTTT; cdr3_aa: CASGSSAGVTGELFF
v_call: TRBV6-1; j_call: TRBJ2-5; d_call: NA; clone_size: NA; cdr3_nt: TGTGCCAGCAGTGAGGGGGGGACATCTATACGGAGGGGAGACCAGTACTTC; cdr3_aa: CASSEGGTSIRRGDQYF
v_call: TRBV29-1; j_call: TRBJ2-3; d_call: TRBD2; clone_size: once; cdr3_nt: TGCAGCGTTGAAGCGGAGCGGGAGGCTGGCACAGATACGCAGTATTTT; cdr3_aa: CSVEAEREAGTDTQYF
v_call: TRBV6-1; j_call: TRBJ2-1; d_call: NA; clone_size: NA; cdr3_nt: TGTGCCAGCAGTGAAGCAGTTTGGGCATATGAGCAGTTCTTC; cdr3_aa: CASSEAVWAYEQFF
v_call: TRBV29-1; j_call: TRBJ2-5; d_call: TRBD2; clone_size: NA; cdr3_nt: TGCAGCGTGAGGACTAGCGGGGAGGAGACCCAGTACTTC; cdr3_aa: CSVRTSGEETQYF
v_call: TRBV27; j_call: TRBJ2-1; d_call: TRBD2; clone_size: NA; cdr3_nt: TGTGCCAGCAGTTTGCAACTAGCGATATACAATGAGCAGTTCTTC; cdr3_aa: CASSLQLAIYNEQFF
v_call: TRBV30; j_call: TRBJ1-3; d_call: NA; clone_size: NA; cdr3_nt: TGTGCCTGGAGTAGAGGTGTAGGGGGCTCTGGAAACACCATATATTTT; cdr3_aa: CAWSRGVGGSGNTIYF
v_call: TRBV6-6; j_call: TRBJ2-7; d_call: TRBD1; clone_size: NA; cdr3_nt: TGTGCCAGCAGACCCGTCACAGGGGGAGGCGAGCAGTACTTC; cdr3_aa: CASRPVTGGGEQYF
v_call: TRBV12-5; j_call: TRBJ2-7; d_call: NA; clone_size: NA; cdr3_nt: TGTGCTAGTGGTTTGGTCTTAAGCCGCTCACCTCCCTACGAGCAGTACTTC; cdr3_aa: CASGLVLSRSPPYEQYF
v_call: TRBV9; j_call: TRBJ2-1; d_call: NA; clone_size: NA; cdr3_nt: TGTGCCAGCAGCGTTGGCCAGGGTCTGTTCTTC; cdr3_aa: CASSVGQGLFF
v_call: TRBV5-4; j_call: TRBJ1-1; d_call: NA; clone_size: NA; cdr3_nt: TGTGCCAGCAGACCCGGGACGGAGGGCCCATGGACTGGCACTGAAGCTTTCTTT; cdr3_aa: CASRPGTEGPWTGTEAFF
v_call: TRBV14; j_call: TRBJ2-1; d_call: NA; clone_size: NA; cdr3_nt: TGTGCCAGCAGCCAAAGTAAGAGATGGGGCCGGTCCTACAATGAGCAGTTCTTC; cdr3_aa: CASSQSKRWGRSYNEQFF
v_call: TRBV27; j_call: TRBJ1-4; d_call: NA; clone_size: NA; cdr3_nt: TGTGCCACGCGACAGGTTAGGACGGGTAGTGAAAAACTGTTTTTT; cdr3_aa: CATRQVRTGSEKLFF
v_call: TRBV3-1/TRBV3-2; j_call: TRBJ2-5; d_call: NA; clone_size: NA; cdr3_nt: TGTGCCAGCAGCCAAGTCATTTCAGGGGAAGAGACCCAGTACTTC; cdr3_aa: CASSQVISGEETQYF
v_call: TRBV6-5; j_call: TRBJ1-5; d_call: NA; clone_size: NA; cdr3_nt: TGTGCCAGCAGTTACACCTATAGCAATCAGCCCCAGCATTTT; cdr3_aa: CASSYTYSNQPQHF
v_call: TRBV6-5; j_call: TRBJ2-6; d_call: NA; clone_size: NA; cdr3_nt: TGTGCCAGCAGTTCAACGACACCCTCTGGGGCCAACGTCCTGACTTTC; cdr3_aa: CASSSTTPSGANVLTF
v_call: TRBV6-5; j_call: TRBJ1-3; d_call: NA; clone_size: NA; cdr3_nt: TGTGCCAGCAGTTACCGACAAGCCGCTGGAAACACCATATATTTT; cdr3_aa: CASSYRQAAGNTIYF
v_call: TRBV27; j_call: TRBJ2-3; d_call: NA; clone_size: NA; cdr3_nt: TGTGCCAGCAGTACCCTACTTACAGATACGCAGTATTTT; cdr3_aa: CASSTLLTDTQYF
v_call: TRBV11-2; j_call: TRBJ2-1; d_call: NA; clone_size: NA; cdr3_nt: TGTGCCAGCAGCTTAGGGGTGGGAGTTGGTGAGCAGTTCTTC; cdr3_aa: CASSLGVGVGEQFF
v_call: TRBV28; j_call: TRBJ2-7; d_call: NA; clone_size: few; cdr3_nt: TGTGCCACCTCCCGAGCTGGACACCACTCCTACGAGCAGTACTTC; cdr3_aa: CATSRAGHHSYEQYF
v_call: TRBV5-1; j_call: TRBJ1-2; d_call: NA; clone_size: NA; cdr3_nt: TGCGCCAGCAGCAGGGGCTCACTCGACACCTATGGCTACACCTTC; cdr3_aa: CASSRGSLDTYGYTF
v_call: TRBV19; j_call: TRBJ1-3; d_call: NA; clone_size: NA; cdr3_nt: TGTGCCAGTGAAGTGCCAGGGAAAAACACCATATATTTT; cdr3_aa: CASEVPGKNTIYF
v_call: TRBV12-2; j_call: TRBJ2-3; d_call: NA; clone_size: NA; cdr3_nt: TGTGCAAGTCGCTTAGCGACTAGCGGGAGGGGGACAGATACGCAGTATTTT; cdr3_aa: CASRLATSGRGTDTQYF
v_call: TRBV5-1; j_call: TRBJ1-3; d_call: TRBD1; clone_size: NA; cdr3_nt: TGCGCCAGCAGCTTGGGCAGGGGGACTGGAAACACCATATATTTT; cdr3_aa: CASSLGRGTGNTIYF